One sample yielded the 7 T cell receptor beta chains listed below, sequenced in a study of blood T cells in healthy people across ages. The second PCR ran about 6 to 11 cycles with a sample-barcoded 5' primer and J-beta primers. One entry per CDR3 protein results from TCRdb running MiXCR on the 5' RACE reads. The data hold some 1.1 million distinct CDR3 sequences, with 30% to 40% observed a single time. Sequencing input: blood. The receptors were gathered from a man between 18 and 29 years old in good health.

On this clonotype: Relative to the germline gene, one junction end is altered; a read error may explain this. The V and J genes are TRBV7-9 and TRBJ2-1; D is uncertain. Per the germline V gene, CDR1 is SEHNR and CDR2 is FQNEAQ (reference sequence). CDR3 length: 13 residues. For the CDR3, the DNA is TGTGCCAGCAGCTTTTCCGAGAGCAATCAGCAGTTCTTC. Protein: CASSFSESNQQFF.

In its sample, this clonotype was seen a few times. The CDR3 DNA reads as TGCAGTGCTAGACCCCCGACCCGGATTGAGTATTTT. Its translation: CSARPPTRIEYF. The V call is TRBV20-1, the J call TRBJ2-3, with no clear D. V was clipped by 2 bases and J by 13 bases, with 16 bases between them. Germline V CDR1 and CDR2: DFQATT, SNEGSKA (reference sequence). The CDR3 has 12 residues.

This clonotype showed up just a few times. The chain carries TRBV20-1 and TRBJ2-3; D is undetermined. The V end lost 4 bases, the J end lost 6 bases, and 8 bases lay between the germline ends. Germline V lookup: CDR1 DFQATT, CDR2 SNEGSKA (reference sequence). The length of the CDR3 is 11 residues. The CDR3: CSATFVDTQYF. CDR3 bases: TGCAGTGCTACCTTCGTGGATACGCAGTATTTT.

About this clonotype itself: At one boundary the junction diverges from the germline segment, which might be a read error. The genes are TRBV20-1 and TRBJ2-1; D might be TRBD1 or TRBD2, each matching 6 bases. The CDR3 consists of 17 residues. Germline V CDR1 and CDR2: DFQATT, SNEGSKA (reference sequence). This CDR3 is CSARGFGWGAEYNEQFF. DNA for the CDR3: TGCAGTGCAAGAGGGTTTGGGTGGGGGGCCGAATACAATGAGCAGTTCTTC.

The CDR3 DNA reads as TGTGCCAGCAGCCGGAGGACCAACTATGGCTACACCTTC. Translation gives CASSRRTNYGYTF. The genes are TRBV6-5 and TRBJ1-2; D is undetermined. This CDR3 has 13 residues. The germline V and J ends were trimmed by 6 bases and 2 bases, with 10 bases remaining between them. Germline V lookup: CDR1 MNHEY, CDR2 SVGAGI.

The chain combines TRBV12-3 or TRBV12-4 with TRBJ1-2, with D perhaps TRBD1 (5 bases). The V end was cut by 5 bases, the J end by 8 bases, with 15 bases between. The CDR3 contains 13 residues. The CDR3 sequence: CASSPMGVQGYTF. The CDR3 DNA reads as TGTGCCAGCAGTCCAATGGGGGTACAGGGCTACACCTTC.

This clonotype has at least ten counts. V usage is TRBV9 and J usage is TRBJ2-1, with D possibly being TRBD1 or TRBD2 (5 bases each). Germline values: CDR1 SGDLS, CDR2 YYNGEE. Trimming took off 0 bases at V and 0 bases at J, with 10 bases between the two ends. CDR3 size: 16 residues. CDR3: CASSVDGGSSYNEQFF. The CDR3, as DNA: TGTGCCAGCAGCGTAGATGGGGGTAGCTCCTACAATGAGCAGTTCTTC.